The sample holds a few counts of the clone carrying this T cell receptor (beta chain). This sample is part of a study of blood T cells in healthy people across ages. Next came a second PCR, run for about 7 to 12 cycles, which used a sample-barcoded 5' primer along with a J-beta primer mix. TCRdb reprocessed the 5' RACE reads with MiXCR, giving one entry per CDR3 protein. The repertoire holds around 1.7 million distinct CDR3 sequences, 28% seen once, with approximately 7.7% in the top ten. The V and J ends lost 0 bases and 2 bases respectively, with 4 bases between them. Germline lookup yields CDR1 ENHRY and CDR2 SYGVKD. The CDR3 spans 13 residues.

The chain joins TRBV10-3 to TRBJ2-5; the D is unclear. Sequenced: blood. The receptor was isolated from a woman aged 25 to 45 in good health. This CDR3 reads CAISESAQETQYF. The CDR3 nucleotides are TGTGCCATCAGTGAGTCGGCACAAGAGACCCAGTACTTC.